This TCR beta chain was profiled in a study of beta chain features in type 1 diabetes. Study-level results: Within each of all four CD4+ subsets, Type 1 diabetes patients had TCRB CDR3s that were moderately but significantly shorter. PCR might show a preference for shorter templates, equally across patients and controls.

The CDR3 is 14 amino acids. The V and J ends lost 6 bases and 3 bases respectively, with 15 bases between them. Germline CDR1 reads SGHTA; CDR2 reads FQGNSA. The single heparinised draw taken from each donor contained roughly 110 mL of blood on average. Populations obtained by sorting all exceeded 95% purity. Notes on this clone: Its antigen is not identified.

The study reverse transcribed the entire isolated RNA, so it sequenced expressed TCRB transcripts. The repertoire was sequenced with immunoSEQ multiplex PCR; TCRdb's copy has only in-frame clones and lacks some. Seen here are almost 350,000 clones, under 8.5% observed once, and the top ten hold around 0.44%. This TCR derives from a woman aged 18-35 years in good health. The rearrangement links TRBV7-2 to TRBJ2-7; D may correspond to TRBD1 or TRBD2 (5 bases each). Sequencing was carried out using central memory CD4+ T cells from blood. The CDR3 protein is CASRVGLGGYEQYF. The CDR3 DNA is TGTGCCAGCAGGGTGGGGCTAGGAGGCTACGAGCAGTACTTC. Full variable domain (remainder filled in from reference TRBV7-2 and TRBJ2-7): GAGVSQSPSNKVTEKGKDVELRCDPISGHTALYWYRQSLGQGLEFLIYFQGNSAPDKSGLPSDRFSAERTGGSVSTLTIQRTQQEDSAVYLCASRVGLGGYEQYFGPGTRLTVT.